Presented here are 31 T cell receptor delta chains from one specimen sequenced in a study of gamma-delta T cells after stem cell transplantation. TCRdb re-processed the RT-PCR reads via CATT. This repertoire shows 1,500 to 2,000 delta-chain clones, 4.5% to 6% found once; its top ten account for 45% to 60%. The sequenced sample consisted of gamma-delta T cells. These TCRs come from a human donor. It is not recorded whose cells these are; they may come from a transplant donor.

This clone occurred a few times. TCRdb pairs this DNA with a much larger clone's protein that differs at residue 5, likely a read error; the protein shown was translated from the DNA. This chain joins TRDV1 and TRDJ1, with 8 bases that match TRDD3. Germline CDR1 and CDR2: TSWWSYY and QGS. V shed 4 bases, J shed 0 bases, and the junction held 4 bases outside the gene matches. The length of the CDR3 is 15 residues. The CDR3 DNA sequence: TGTGCTCTTGGGGGACTGGGGGTGAACACCGATAAACTCATCTTT. Its protein product is CALGGLGVNTDKLIF.

The chain has TRDV1 and TRDJ1, with D perhaps TRDD2 (8 bases). Trimming removed 5 bases at V and 3 bases at J, with 28 bases between. The CDR3 is 19 amino acids. Germline CDR1 and CDR2: TSWWSYY and QGS. The CDR3: CALGTPFLILGNGADKLIF. The CDR3 DNA is TGTGCTCTTGGGACCCCCTTCCTAATACTGGGGAACGGGGCCGATAAACTCATCTTT.

The CDR3 DNA reads as TGTGCCTGTGACACCGTTGTCCGGGATACGCCGGAAGAAACCTCCTGGGACACCCGACAGATGTTTTTC. It translates to CACDTVVRDTPEETSWDTRQMFF. V usage is TRDV2 and J usage is TRDJ3; 8 bases fit TRDD3. The CDR3 length is 23 residues. The V and J ends lost 0 bases and 0 bases, in that order; junction bases with no gene match: 18. Per germline, CDR1 GEAIGNYY and CDR2 EKD.

There are a few counts of this clone. With only one base between it and a far larger clone, this is likely a read error. The same CDR3 also results from other DNA sequences found in this sample. The chain recombines TRDV1 with TRDJ3; 11 bases match TRDD3. In germline, CDR1 is TSWWSYY, CDR2 QGS. The CDR3 loop spans 26 amino acids. DNA of the CDR3: TGTGCTCTCGGGGAACTAAACATTAAACTGGGGGATAAAACTTTGACGGGTCGGTGGGACACCCGACAGATGTTTTTC. It translates to CALGELNIKLGDKTLTGRWDTRQMFF.

Points on this clone: This probably arose from a read error, given a far larger clone one base away. Other DNA sequences in the same sample also yield this CDR3. The chain recombines TRDV1 with TRDJ1; 8 bases are shared with TRDD3. The CDR3 totals 12 residues. With V trimmed by 8 bases and J by 2 bases, 1 base remained unmatched. From germline, CDR1 is TSWWSYY and CDR2 QGS. The CDR3 is CALTGGTDKLIF. The CDR3, as DNA: TGTGCTCTTACTGGGGGGACCGATAAACTCATCTTT.

Concerning this clone: With a far larger clone one base away, a read error is the likely cause. V is TRDV1 and J is TRDJ1, with a weak D call TRDD3 (5 bases). Germline V lookup: CDR1 TSWWSYY, CDR2 QGS. Trimming shortened V by 0 bases and J by 1 base, and 33 bases separated the two germline ends. This CDR3 has 23 residues. The DNA for the CDR3 is TGTGCTCTTGGGGAACTAGATCCATCTCACTTTCTGGGTGTACTGAATCCCACCGATAAACTCATCTTT. Encoded protein: CALGELDPSHFLGVLNPTDKLIF.

This clone has just a few counts. This DNA's translation and the protein TCRdb lists, from a much larger clone, do not match at residue 13, likely due to a read error; the protein shown is translated from the DNA. This chain links TRDV2 with TRDJ3; 7 nucleotides match TRDD3. CDR3 length: 22 amino acids. V was clipped by 0 bases and J by 0 bases; unmatched bases: 16. Looked up from germline, CDR1 is GEAIGNYY and CDR2 is EKD. The DNA of the CDR3 is TGTGCCTGTGACACCGGTTTGGGTCCCCACTGGGGAGGCTCCTGGGACACCCGACAGATGTTTTTC. Residues: CACDTGLGPHWGGSWDTRQMFF.

A few counts support this clone. The TCRdb record carries a much larger clone's protein, which differs from this DNA's translation at residue 12; a read error is the likely cause, and the protein listed here is the DNA translation. The V and J genes are TRDV1 and TRDJ1; 13 nucleotides agree with TRDD3. Per the germline V gene, CDR1 is TSWWSYY and CDR2 is QGS. The CDR3 has 18 amino acids. V trimming: 5 bases; J trimming: 1 base; junction bases outside the gene matches: 10. CDR3 amino acids: CALGPLVLGDTCTDKLIF. In DNA form, the CDR3 reads TGTGCTCTTGGGCCCTTAGTACTGGGGGATACGTGCACCGATAAACTCATCTTT.

About this clone: The TCRdb protein, from a much larger clone, departs from this DNA's translation at residue 11, likely by read error; the protein shown derives from the DNA. CDR3 loop: CACDDGLHRPHFTRPLIF. CDR3 nucleotides: TGTGCCTGTGACGATGGCCTTCACCGACCACACTTTACCAGACCCCTGATCTTT. V usage is TRDV2 and J usage is TRDJ4; D is perhaps TRDD2 (5 bases). V was trimmed by 3 bases and J by 0 bases, leaving 25 bases between them. This CDR3 spans 18 amino acids. Germline V gene sequence: CDR1 GEAIGNYY, CDR2 EKD.

Of note for this clone: TCRdb lists the protein of a much larger clone for this DNA, which differs at residue 11, so this is likely a read error; the protein given here is translated from the DNA itself. The chain has TRDV1 and TRDJ1, with 7 bases fitting TRDD3. Germline CDR1 reads TSWWSYY; CDR2 reads QGS. The CDR3 has 16 residues. The J segment lost 3 bases and the V segment lost 1 base, leaving 8 bases of the junction unmatched. CDR3 region: CALGEPHDGYADKLIF. CDR3 coding DNA: TGTGCTCTTGGGGAACCCCACGACGGATACGCCGATAAACTCATCTTT.

This clone has a handful of counts. A read error is likely here: a far larger clone is one base away. This specimen includes other DNA sequences encoding the same CDR3. This chain links TRDV1 with TRDJ1; 8 bases fit TRDD3. Unmatched junction bases numbered 19, after V lost 4 bases and J lost 0 bases. This CDR3 comprises 20 residues. Germline CDR1 TSWWSYY, CDR2 QGS. CDR3 sequence (DNA): TGTGCTCTTGGGGGAGTTCCCAACTCGGTGCTGGGGGAAGACACCGATAAACTCATCTTT. It yields the protein CALGGVPNSVLGEDTDKLIF.

This clone was counted a few times. Given a far larger clone just one base away, this is likely a sequencing read error. Other nucleotide sequences from this sample produce the same CDR3. The chain couples TRDV1 to TRDJ1; D might be TRDD2 or TRDD3, each matching 6 bases. The CDR3 has 25 amino acids. Looked up from germline, CDR1 is TSWWSYY and CDR2 is QGS. In nucleotides, the CDR3 is TGTGCTCTCGGGGATCTAAACCAGAGGACCACCTTCCAAAACCCAGTACTGAAGTACACCGATAAACTCATCTTT. It is translated as CALGDLNQRTTFQNPVLKYTDKLIF.

As regards this clone: For this DNA, TCRdb reports the protein of a much larger clone, which diverges at residue 8, most likely from a read error; the protein presented here is translated directly from the DNA. The V call is TRDV1, the J call TRDJ1; D is unresolved. CDR1 and CDR2 from the germline V gene are TSWWSYY and QGS. The CDR3 runs to 19 residues. V lost 0 bases, J lost 1 base, and 21 bases lay in between. CDR3 DNA: TGTGCTCTTGGGGAACTATACACTCCCCGGAGGGTAATCACCGATAAACTCATCTTT. This encodes CALGELYTPRRVITDKLIF.

About this clone itself: This likely came from a read error, as a far larger clone is one base away. Other DNA sequences in the sample encode the same CDR3. The chain couples TRDV1 to TRDJ1; 9 nucleotides agree with TRDD2. Unmatched junction bases numbered 17, after V lost 5 bases and J lost 1 base. The CDR3 spans 19 residues. Germline loops: CDR1 TSWWSYY, CDR2 QGS. CDR3 amino acids: CALGTWPSYLGDVTDKLIF. The CDR3 coding sequence is TGTGCTCTTGGGACGTGGCCTTCCTACTTGGGAGATGTCACCGATAAACTCATCTTT.

Turning to this clone: TCRdb has a much larger clone's protein, which differs at residue 8 from the translation of this DNA, likely because of a read error; what is shown is the protein translated from the DNA. The chain has TRDV1 and TRDJ1; 9 positions match TRDD3. Germline V gives CDR1 TSWWSYY, CDR2 QGS. V was clipped by 4 bases and J by 7 bases; unmatched bases: 13. This CDR3 comprises 16 residues. The CDR3, as DNA: TGTGCTCTTGGGGCCCGGCGCGTTACTGGGGGAGCTAAACTCATCTTT. This gives the protein CALGARRVTGGAKLIF.

This clone turned up a few times. A far larger clone differs by one base, so this is likely a read error. Other nucleotide sequences in the sample specify the same CDR3. V is TRDV1 and J is TRDJ1; 9 bases line up with TRDD3. V dropped 4 bases and J dropped 8; count of bases not matched to a gene: 14. Per germline, CDR1 TSWWSYY and CDR2 QGS. This CDR3 region has 16 residues. The CDR3 is CALGARRATGGAKLIF. The CDR3 coding sequence is TGTGCTCTTGGGGCCCGGCGCGCTACTGGGGGAGCCAAACTCATCTTT.

In the case of this clone: TCRdb's protein, taken from a much larger clone, differs from this DNA's translation at residue 18, likely owing to a read error; the protein displayed comes from the DNA. The rearrangement joins TRDV1 to TRDJ1, with 10 nucleotides matching TRDD3. CDR3 length: 21 amino acids. Germline assignment: CDR1 TSWWSYY and CDR2 QGS. CDR3 loop: CALGGAFPFTGGLTYTDRLIF. The CDR3 nucleotides read TGTGCTCTTGGGGGGGCCTTCCCCTTTACTGGGGGATTAACGTACACCGATAGACTCATCTTT.

This clone was picked up a small number of times. This likely came from a read error, as a far larger clone is one base away. The same CDR3 can be traced to other DNA sequences in this sample. The chain couples TRDV1 to TRDJ2; perhaps TRDD3 as D (5 bases). The CDR3 has 15 amino acids. The germline gives CDR1 TSWWSYY, CDR2 QGS. CDR3 nucleotide sequence: TGTGCTCTTGGGACGGAGGGATCTTTGACAGCACAGCTCTTCTTT. Protein: CALGTEGSLTAQLFF.

This clone was observed a handful of times. The protein that TCRdb holds for this DNA derives from a much larger clone and differs from the translated DNA at residue 16, which likely indicates a read error; the protein shown here is translated from the DNA. The chain uses TRDV2 and TRDJ1; 13 bases match TRDD3. The V and J ends lost 3 bases and 7 bases, in that order; junction bases with no gene match: 22. The germline gives CDR1 GEAIGNYY, CDR2 EKD. The CDR3 is made up of 20 amino acids. The CDR3 reads CACDLLGDTRRRNWSVKLIF. As DNA, the CDR3 is TGTGCCTGTGACCTACTGGGGGATACGCGAAGGAGAAACTGGTCCGTTAAACTCATCTTT.

This clone was found a few times. Since a far larger clone is one base different, this is likely a read error. Additional DNA sequences in this sample encode the identical CDR3. V and J are TRDV1 and TRDJ1; D is perhaps TRDD2 (5 bases). CDR3 size: 19 residues. CDR1 is TSWWSYY and CDR2 is QGS in the germline V gene. V gave up 0 bases and J gave up 1 base, with 21 bases separating them. CDR3 protein: CALGELYIPRRVITDKLIF. The CDR3 nucleotides read TGTGCTCTTGGGGAACTATACATTCCTCGGAGGGTAATCACCGATAAACTCATCTTT.

A word on this clone: The protein TCRdb gives is from a much larger clone and does not agree with this DNA's translation at residue 3, likely a read error; the protein shown here comes from the DNA. This chain links TRDV1 with TRDJ1, with D tentatively TRDD3 (6 bases). The CDR3 has 16 residues. Germline V CDR1 and CDR2: TSWWSYY, QGS. The DNA for the CDR3 is TGTGCTCCTGGGGATGTCGGGCGAGGGAAACGCTCTAAACTCATCTTT. It yields the protein CAPGDVGRGKRSKLIF.

This clone was detected a few times. TCRdb's entry gives the protein of a much larger clone, which mismatches this DNA's translation at residue 10, likely from a read error; the protein reported here is translated from the DNA. This chain uses TRDV1 with TRDJ1; tentatively, D is TRDD3 (5 bases). Between the trimmed V and J ends, which lost 0 bases and 4 bases, there was a span of 12 bases. Germline values: CDR1 TSWWSYY, CDR2 QGS. CDR3 length: 15 amino acids. The CDR3 is CALGELGVNSDKLIF. The CDR3 DNA follows: TGTGCTCTTGGGGAACTGGGGGTGAACAGCGATAAACTCATCTTT.

By sample fraction, this clone is medium-sized. The CDR3 loop is CACDTVARFRDTDKLIF. The CDR3 region has the DNA TGTGCCTGTGACACGGTCGCAAGGTTTCGAGACACCGATAAACTCATCTTT. The chain employs TRDV2 and TRDJ1; D is unresolved. The germline gives CDR1 GEAIGNYY, CDR2 EKD. The CDR3 spans 17 residues. The V end was cut by 1 base, the J end by 0 bases, with 17 bases between.

In the case of this clone: The mismatch at residue 14 between this DNA's translation and the TCRdb protein of a much larger clone likely reflects a read error; the protein shown is translated from the DNA. V and J are TRDV1 and TRDJ1; TRDD3 agrees at 10 bases. Germline lookup yields CDR1 TSWWSYY and CDR2 QGS. CDR3 size: 19 residues. V trimming: 0 bases; J trimming: 6 bases; junction bases outside the gene matches: 16. This CDR3 is CALGELVYAVTGGSNKLIF. The CDR3 nucleotides are TGTGCTCTTGGGGAACTGGTCTACGCCGTCACTGGGGGATCCAATAAACTCATCTTT.

Only a few counts were recorded for this clone. A read error is the likely source, as a far larger clone sits one nucleotide away. The identical CDR3 is also encoded by other nucleotide sequences in the sample. The chain has TRDV2 and TRDJ1; 8 nucleotides align to TRDD3. Germline V gives CDR1 GEAIGNYY, CDR2 EKD. The junction had 24 bases not matched to a gene; V was cut back by 1 base and J by 0 bases. The CDR3 is 22 amino acids. In nucleotides, the CDR3 is TGTGCCTGTGACACTGTCTCTGGGGAGATGAGGGGATACCGGACGTACACCGATAAACTCATCTTT. Encoded protein: CACDTVSGEMRGYRTYTDKLIF.

This clone rates as medium-sized (0.01 to 0.1%). This likely came from a read error, as a far larger clone is one base away. The rearrangement uses TRAV29/DV5 and TRDJ1, with 9 bases matching TRDD3. Unmatched junction bases numbered 15, after V lost 0 bases and J lost 0 bases. The length of the CDR3 is 19 residues. The germline CDR1 and CDR2 sequences are NSMFDY and ISSIKDK. As DNA, the CDR3 is TGTGCAGCAAGCGCGACGGGACTGGGGGAGGCAATATACACCGATAAACTCATCTTT. Its translation: CAASATGLGEAIYTDKLIF.

About this clone: This likely reflects a read error, since a far larger clone is one base away. Other nucleotide sequences from this sample produce the same CDR3. The chain couples TRDV1 to TRDJ1; 9 bases fit TRDD3. Trimming removed 4 bases from V and 0 bases from J; junction bases left unmatched: 18. Germline V gene data show CDR1 as TSWWSYY and CDR2 as QGS. This CDR3 is 20 amino acids long. The DNA of the CDR3 is TGTGCTCTTGGGGGAGTCCCCAACTCGGTACTGGGGGAAGACACCGATAAACTCATCTTT. Translated, it gives CALGGVPNSVLGEDTDKLIF.

This clone came up a few times. This likely reflects a read error, since a far larger clone is one base away. This sample includes further DNA sequences coding for the same CDR3. This CDR3 reads CALVGTPDWGFRYTDKLIF. CDR3 in DNA: TGTGCTCTTGTTGGGACCCCGGACTGGGGGTTCCGGTACACCGATAAACTCATCTTT. The chain joins TRDV1 to TRDJ1; TRDD3 aligns across 8 bases. Trimming cost V 7 bases and J 0 bases; bases outside gene matches: 19. The length of the CDR3 is 19 residues. Per the germline V gene, CDR1 is TSWWSYY and CDR2 is QGS.

Concerning this clone itself: For this DNA, TCRdb reports the protein of a much larger clone, which diverges at residue 10, most likely from a read error; the protein presented here is translated directly from the DNA. The chain has TRDV2 and TRDJ1, with TRDD3 identical over 8 bases. The CDR3 runs 22 residues. Germline V gene data show CDR1 as GEAIGNYY and CDR2 as EKD. Losses at the gene ends were 0 bases for V and 0 bases for J; bases not matched to a gene: 23. The CDR3 reads CACDTVSGEKRGYRTYTDKLIF. The CDR3 DNA follows: TGTGCCTGTGACACCGTCTCTGGGGAGAAGAGGGGATACCGGACGTACACCGATAAACTCATCTTT.

This clone was found a few times. The gene calls are TRDV2 and TRDJ1; 8 bases fit TRDD3. Germline V gene lookup returns CDR1 GEAIGNYY and CDR2 EKD. Losses at the gene ends were 0 bases for V and 1 base for J; bases not matched to a gene: 9. CDR3 length equals 17 residues. This chain's CDR3 is CACDTLLKGDITDKLIF. As DNA, the CDR3 is TGTGCCTGTGACACCCTTTTAAAGGGGGATATCACCGATAAACTCATCTTT.

As concerns this clone: A read error likely explains this, since a far larger clone differs by one base. The same CDR3 is also encoded by other DNA sequences in this sample. The chain employs TRDV1 and TRDJ1; 13 nucleotides match TRDD3. Germline V CDR1 and CDR2: TSWWSYY, QGS. This CDR3 contains 18 residues. The chain's CDR3 is CALGPLVLGDTYTDKLIF. Written as DNA, the CDR3 is TGTGCTCTTGGGCCCTTAGTACTGGGGGATACGTACACCGATAAACTAATCTTT.